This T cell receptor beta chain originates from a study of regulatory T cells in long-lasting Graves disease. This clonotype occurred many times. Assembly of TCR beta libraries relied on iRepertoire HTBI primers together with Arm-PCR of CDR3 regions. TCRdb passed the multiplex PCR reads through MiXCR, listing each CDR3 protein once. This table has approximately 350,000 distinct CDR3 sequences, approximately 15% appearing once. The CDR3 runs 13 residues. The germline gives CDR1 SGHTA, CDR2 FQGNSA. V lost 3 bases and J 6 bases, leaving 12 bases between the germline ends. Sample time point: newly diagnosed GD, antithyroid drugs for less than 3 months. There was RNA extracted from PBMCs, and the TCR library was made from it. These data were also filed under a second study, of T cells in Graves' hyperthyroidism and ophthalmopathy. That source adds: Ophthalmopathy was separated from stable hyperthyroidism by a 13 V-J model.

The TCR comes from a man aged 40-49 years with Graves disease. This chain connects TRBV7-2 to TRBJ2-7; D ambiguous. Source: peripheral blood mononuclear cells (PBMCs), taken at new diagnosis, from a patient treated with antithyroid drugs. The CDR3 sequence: CASSFFFSTEQYF. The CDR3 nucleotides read TGTGCCAGCAGCTTTTTTTTCTCAACCGAGCAGTACTTC.